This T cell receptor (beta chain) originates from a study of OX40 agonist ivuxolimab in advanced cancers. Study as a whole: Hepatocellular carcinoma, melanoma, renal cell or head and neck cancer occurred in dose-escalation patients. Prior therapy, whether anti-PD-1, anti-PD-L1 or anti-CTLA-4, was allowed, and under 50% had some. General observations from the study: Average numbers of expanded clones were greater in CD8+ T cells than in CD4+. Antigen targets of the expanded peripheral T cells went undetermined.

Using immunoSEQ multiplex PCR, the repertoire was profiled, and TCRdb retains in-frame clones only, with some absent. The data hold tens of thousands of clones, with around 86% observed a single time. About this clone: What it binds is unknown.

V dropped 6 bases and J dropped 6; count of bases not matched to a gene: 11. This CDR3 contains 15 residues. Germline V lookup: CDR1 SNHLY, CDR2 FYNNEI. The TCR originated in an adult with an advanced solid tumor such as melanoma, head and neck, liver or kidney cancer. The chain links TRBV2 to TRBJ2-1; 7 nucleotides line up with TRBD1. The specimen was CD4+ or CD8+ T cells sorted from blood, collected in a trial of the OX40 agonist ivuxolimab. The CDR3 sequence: CASSLYRDSPNEQFF. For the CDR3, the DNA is TGTGCCAGCAGCCTTTACCGGGACAGTCCCAATGAGCAGTTCTTC.